The table lists the clone carrying this T cell receptor beta chain with a few counts. Its antigen is not known. RNA transcripts served as the template for amplifying TCR beta CDR3 regions. When the TCR CDR3 underwent first-round RT-PCR, the HTBI primer set was used. TCRdb re-analysed the multiplex PCR reads in MiXCR, keeping a single row per CDR3 protein. Of some 530,000 distinct CDR3 sequences in the sample, under 25% are singletons; the top ten hold under 55%. The data stem from a study of T cells in Graves' hyperthyroidism and ophthalmopathy. Whole-study results and caveats: Appearing also in blood were most of the thyroid clonotypes expanded above 0.001. In simple terms, a model built on 13 V-J features told ophthalmopathy apart from stable hyperthyroidism.

Lactation, pregnancy, other autoimmune disease or uncontrolled infection excluded patients. Fresh peripheral blood, roughly 9.8 ml of it, supplied the PBMCs. CDR1 and CDR2 from the germline V gene are SGDLS and YYNGEE. V lost 2 bases, J lost 2 bases, and 10 bases lay in between. The CDR3 is made up of 14 amino acids. Sequences were obtained from blood. The sequence derives from a woman aged 70-85 years with Graves' ophthalmopathy. The chain combines TRBV9 with TRBJ2-5, with D perhaps TRBD1 (5 bases). CDR3 sequence: CASSVSQGQETQYF. For the CDR3, the DNA is TGTGCCAGCAGCGTCAGCCAGGGACAAGAGACCCAGTACTTC.